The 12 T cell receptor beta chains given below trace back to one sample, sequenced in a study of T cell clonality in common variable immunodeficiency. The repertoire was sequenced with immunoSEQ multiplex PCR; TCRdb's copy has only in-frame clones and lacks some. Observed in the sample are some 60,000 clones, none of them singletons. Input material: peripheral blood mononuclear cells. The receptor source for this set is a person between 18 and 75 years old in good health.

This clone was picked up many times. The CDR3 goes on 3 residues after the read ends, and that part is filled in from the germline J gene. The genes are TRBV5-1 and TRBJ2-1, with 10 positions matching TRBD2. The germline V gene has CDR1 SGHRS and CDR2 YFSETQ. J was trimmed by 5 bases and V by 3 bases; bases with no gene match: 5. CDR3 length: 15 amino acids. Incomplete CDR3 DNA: TGCGCCAGCAGCTCTAGCGGGAGCGTTAACAATGAG. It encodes CASSSSGSVNNE. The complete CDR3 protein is CASSSSGSVNNEQFF. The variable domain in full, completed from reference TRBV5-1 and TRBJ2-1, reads KAGVTQTPRYLIKTRGQQVTLSCSPISGHRSVSWYQQTPGQGLQFLFEYFSETQRNKGNFPGRFSGRQFSNSRSEMNVSTLELGDSALYLCASSSSGSVNNEQFFGPGTRLTVL.

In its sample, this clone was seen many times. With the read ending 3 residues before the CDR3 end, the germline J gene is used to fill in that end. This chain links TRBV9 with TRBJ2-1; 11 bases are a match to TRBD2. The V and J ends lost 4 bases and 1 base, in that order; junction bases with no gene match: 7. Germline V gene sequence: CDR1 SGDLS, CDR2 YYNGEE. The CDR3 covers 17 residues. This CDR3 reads CASSPTIAGGSYNEQFF. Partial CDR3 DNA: TGTGCCAGCAGCCCGACGATAGCGGGAGGGTCCTACAATGAG.

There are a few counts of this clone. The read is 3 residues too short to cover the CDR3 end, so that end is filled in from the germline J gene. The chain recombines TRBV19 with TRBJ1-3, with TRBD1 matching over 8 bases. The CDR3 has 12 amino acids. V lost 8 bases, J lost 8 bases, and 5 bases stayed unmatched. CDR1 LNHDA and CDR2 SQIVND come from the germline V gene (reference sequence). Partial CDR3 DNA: TGTGCCAGTGGGACAGGAGTGGACACC. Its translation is CASGTGVDT. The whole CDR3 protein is CASGTGVDTIYF.

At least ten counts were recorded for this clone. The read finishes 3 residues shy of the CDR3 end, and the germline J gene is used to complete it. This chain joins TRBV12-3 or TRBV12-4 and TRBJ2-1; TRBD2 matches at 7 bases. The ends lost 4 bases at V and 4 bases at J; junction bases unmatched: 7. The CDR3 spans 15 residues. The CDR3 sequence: CASSYPSGAYNEQFF. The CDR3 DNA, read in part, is TGTGCCAGCAGTTACCCCAGCGGGGCTTACAATGAG.

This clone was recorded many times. The CDR3: CASSVLAELTDTQYF. The CDR3 bases that were read are TGTGCCAGCAGTGTCCTAGCGGAGCTCACAGATACG. The genes are TRBV6-1 and TRBJ2-3; 7 bases line up with TRBD2. The CDR3 end lies 3 residues beyond the end of the read and is filled in from the germline J gene. CDR1 and CDR2 from the germline V gene are MNHNS and SASEGT. This CDR3 has 15 amino acids. Germline trimming cut 4 bases from V and 2 bases from J; bases unmatched to any gene: 6.

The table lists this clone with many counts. This CDR3 reads CASSGDSYEQYF. The covered CDR3 bases are TGTGCCAGCAGTGGAGACAGCTACGAG. This chain joins TRBV2 and TRBJ2-7; D is possibly TRBD1 (5 bases). The read halts 3 residues ahead of the CDR3 end, with the missing end drawn from the germline J gene. The germline gives CDR1 SNHLY, CDR2 FYNNEI. The V gene lost 4 bases and the J gene lost 3 bases, with 7 bases spanning the gap. The CDR3 loop spans 12 amino acids.

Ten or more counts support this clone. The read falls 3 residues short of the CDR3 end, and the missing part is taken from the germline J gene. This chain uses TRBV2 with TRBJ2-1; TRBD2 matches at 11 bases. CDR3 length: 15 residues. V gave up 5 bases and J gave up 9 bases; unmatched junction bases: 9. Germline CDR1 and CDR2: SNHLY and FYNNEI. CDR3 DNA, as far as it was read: TGTGCCAGCAGTTTGGGACTAGCGGTGGGGGGTGAG. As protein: CASSLGLAVGGE. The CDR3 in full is CASSLGLAVGGEQFF.

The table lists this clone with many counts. CDR3 sequence reads: CASSSTSGNNEQFF. The CDR3 bases that were read are TGTGCCAGCAGCTCGACTAGCGGGAACAATGAG. This rearrangement joins TRBV7-2 to TRBJ2-1; TRBD2 agrees at 11 bases. The read halts 3 residues ahead of the CDR3 end, with the missing end drawn from the germline J gene. V lost 4 bases, J lost 5 bases, and 1 base stayed unmatched. The germline gives CDR1 SGHTA, CDR2 FQGNSA. The CDR3 runs to 14 residues.

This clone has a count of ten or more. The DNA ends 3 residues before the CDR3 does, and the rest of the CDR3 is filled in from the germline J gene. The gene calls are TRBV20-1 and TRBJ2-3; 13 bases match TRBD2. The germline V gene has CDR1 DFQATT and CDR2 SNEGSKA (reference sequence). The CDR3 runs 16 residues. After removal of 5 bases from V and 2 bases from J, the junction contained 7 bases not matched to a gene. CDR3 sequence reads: CSAEGLAGIFTDTQYF. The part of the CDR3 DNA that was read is TGCAGTGCTGAGGGACTAGCGGGGATCTTCACAGATACG.

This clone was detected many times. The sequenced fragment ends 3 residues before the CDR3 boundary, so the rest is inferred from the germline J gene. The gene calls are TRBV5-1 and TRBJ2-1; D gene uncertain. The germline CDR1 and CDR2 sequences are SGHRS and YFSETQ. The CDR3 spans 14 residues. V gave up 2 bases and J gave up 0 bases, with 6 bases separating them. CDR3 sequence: CASSFQSSYNEQFF. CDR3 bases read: TGCGCCAGCAGCTTCCAGTCCTCCTACAATGAG.

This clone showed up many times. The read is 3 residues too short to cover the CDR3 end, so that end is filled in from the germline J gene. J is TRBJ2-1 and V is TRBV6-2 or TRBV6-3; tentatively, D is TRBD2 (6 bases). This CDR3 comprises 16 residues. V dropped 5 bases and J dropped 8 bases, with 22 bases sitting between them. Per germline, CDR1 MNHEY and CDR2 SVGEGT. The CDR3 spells CASSGTEGPGLDEQFF. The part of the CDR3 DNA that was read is TGTGCCAGCAGTGGGACTGAGGGCCCGGGTTTGGATGAG.

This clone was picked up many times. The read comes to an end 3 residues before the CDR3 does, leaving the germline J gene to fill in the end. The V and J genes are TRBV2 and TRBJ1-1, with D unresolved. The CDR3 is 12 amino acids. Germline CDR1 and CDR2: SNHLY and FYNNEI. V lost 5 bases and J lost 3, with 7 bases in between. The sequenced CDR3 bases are TGTGCCAGCAGTCGTATCTACACTGAA. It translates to CASSRIYTE. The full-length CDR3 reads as CASSRIYTEAFF. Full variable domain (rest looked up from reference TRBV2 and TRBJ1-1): EPEVTQTPSHQVTQMGQEVILRCVPISNHLYFYWYRQILGQKVEFLVSFYNNEISEKSEIFDDQFSVERPDGSNFTLKIRSTKLEDSAMYFCASSRIYTEAFFGQGTRLTVV.